A selection of T cell receptor beta chains follows, all from one sample in a study of cytomegalovirus exposure and HLA in healthy donors. The repertoire was sequenced with immunoSEQ multiplex PCR; TCRdb's copy has only in-frame clones and lacks some. The sample lists 110,000 to 150,000 clones, almost 85% occurring once. Sequencing used PBMCs. Source of these receptors: a woman in her fifties or sixties in good health and CMV-seropositive. The conserved cysteine and the conserved F or W are not part of the CDR3 here. The D gene is left open where the match is weak.

>TRBV12-5|TRBJ2-1|-
ASGLDTIRGEQF
>TRBV5-6|TRBJ2-3|-
ASSIYPEVGTDTQY
>TRBV5-4|TRBJ2-7|-
ASSATPGTLAYEQY
>TRBV20-1|TRBJ2-3|-
SAQQGNTQY
>TRBV2|TRBJ2-3|TRBD1
ASSRDRINTDTQY
>TRBV27|TRBJ2-7|TRBD1
ASSLTGHYEQY
>TRBV28|TRBJ1-5|-
ASSLLRLEGNQPQH
>TRBV6-6|TRBJ1-2|-
ASSYSKGGVYGYT
>TRBV29-1|TRBJ2-5|-
SLLAGGETQY
>TRBV19|TRBJ1-5|TRBD1
ASGMDRGFSSNQPQH
>TRBV30|TRBJ2-2|-
AWSPRQDGTGELF
>TRBV6-6|TRBJ2-5|TRBD2
ASSRGLAGGVETQY
>TRBV6-6|TRBJ1-1|TRBD1
ASNPATGRSTEAF
>TRBV4-2|TRBJ1-5|TRBD1
ASSPGTGDSNQPQH
>TRBV6-6|TRBJ2-3|-
ASSYPESEYTQY
>TRBV29-1|TRBJ2-3|-
SVGGFQADTQY
>TRBV15|TRBJ2-7|-
ATSKEGYEQY
>TRBV27|TRBJ2-7|-
ASTRQGSSFYEQY
>TRBV4-3|TRBJ1-6|TRBD1
ASSQRTGYNSPLH
>TRBV19|TRBJ2-2|TRBD1
ASLGGHSNTGELF
>TRBV4-1|TRBJ1-2|-
ASSQDVSYYGYT
>TRBV7-9|TRBJ1-2|-
ASSLAVPGDGYT
>TRBV14|TRBJ2-6|TRBD2
ASSQRGAPGANVLT
>TRBV7-2|TRBJ2-7|TRBD1
ASSSAGGSSYEQY
>TRBV11-3|TRBJ2-7|-
ASSFRAVTHNEQY
>TRBV11-3|TRBJ2-1|TRBD2
ASSMRLAMSSYNEQF
>TRBV4-2|TRBJ2-3|TRBD2
ASSQDNSGSLYTDTQY
>TRBV18|TRBJ1-1|-
ASSRTPNTEAF
>TRBV29-1|TRBJ2-7|TRBD2
SVGEWGRAVYEQY
>TRBV6-1|TRBJ2-6|-
ASMRGSGANVLT
>TRBV5-1|TRBJ2-1|TRBD1
ASSLGQGYNEQF
>TRBV2|TRBJ2-5|TRBD2
ASSEASGSGTQY
>TRBV4-3|TRBJ2-2|-
ASSQDPNTGELF
>TRBV7-9|TRBJ2-5|-
ASSLYSPQETQY
>TRBV29-1|TRBJ2-3|TRBD2
SVGLAGDTQY
>TRBV5-4|TRBJ2-7|-
ASSSELAYSYEQY
>TRBV7-8|TRBJ2-1|TRBD2
ASSPLAGAGDEQF
>TRBV4-2|TRBJ2-7|-
ASSPPEGYEQY
>TRBV7-9|TRBJ1-4|-
ASSLDMGGNEKLF
>TRBV2|TRBJ1-3|TRBD1
ASAGIRDRGPDSGNTIY
>TRBV5-1|TRBJ2-3|-
ASRPLGGSSTDTQY
>TRBV19|TRBJ2-1|TRBD1
ASSTPSGTGTNEQF
>TRBV10-1|TRBJ2-5|TRBD2
ASRAGTSGRGSWETQY
>TRBV28|TRBJ1-4|TRBD1
ASSQPGQGADEKLF